These 16 T cell receptor beta chains originate from one sample sequenced in a study of blood T cell repertoires in COVID-19. Generated by immunoSEQ multiplex PCR, the TCRdb table keeps only in-frame clones and is missing some. The sample has 98,000 or so clones, around nine tenths seen once. Sequencing was done on a sample of peripheral blood. These receptors all come from a human donor in a cohort sampled during active COVID-19.

The chain combines TRBV9 with TRBJ2-6; D is possibly TRBD1 (6 bases). The V gene lost 1 base and the J gene lost 0 bases, with 11 bases spanning the gap. This CDR3 is built from 17 residues. Germline CDR1 is SGDLS and CDR2 is YYNGEE. The CDR3 nucleotides are TGTGCCAGCAGCGTATCAGGGGTCTTCTCTGGGGCCAACGTCCTGACTTTC. This encodes CASSVSGVFSGANVLTF.

This clone was seen a single time. The chain is built from TRBV25-1 and TRBJ2-3; D perhaps matches TRBD2 (6 bases). Germline assignment: CDR1 MGHDK and CDR2 SYGVNS. V was pared by 4 bases and J by 1 base, with 12 bases between. This CDR3 is 15 amino acids long. This CDR3 reads CASSVWGDGTDTQYF. The CDR3 coding sequence is TGTGCCAGCAGTGTTTGGGGGGATGGCACAGATACGCAGTATTTT.

The chain joins TRBV6-5 to TRBJ1-2; a possible D gene is TRBD1 (5 bases). CDR1 MNHEY and CDR2 SVGAGI come from the germline V gene. Trimming removed 8 bases from V and 13 bases from J, with 20 bases in between. This CDR3 has 12 residues. CDR3 residues: CASRTATGPATF. The CDR3, as DNA: TGTGCCAGCCGGACCGCTACAGGTCCCGCCACCTTC.

The CDR3 nucleotides are TGCGCCAGCAGCCAAGACAGTAGCACAGATACGCAGTATTTT. This codes for CASSQDSSTDTQYF. This chain links TRBV4-3 with TRBJ2-3; D unresolved. V was trimmed by 0 bases and J by 0 bases, leaving 4 bases between them. CDR3 length: 14 residues. Per the germline V gene, CDR1 is LGHNA and CDR2 is YSLEER.

V gene TRBV5-1 combines with J gene TRBJ2-3, with D maybe TRBD1 (6 bases). Germline V lookup: CDR1 SGHRS, CDR2 YFSETQ. This CDR3 is built from 16 residues. Deletions cut 4 bases from V and 6 bases from J, with 21 bases between. CDR3 sequence reads: CASSGAGQMPSDTQYF. The CDR3 DNA follows: TGCGCCAGCAGCGGGGCTGGACAGATGCCGTCGGATACGCAGTATTTT. Drawing the rest from reference TRBV5-1 and TRBJ2-3, the complete variable domain is KAGVTQTPRYLIKTRGQQVTLSCSPISGHRSVSWYQQTPGQGLQFLFEYFSETQRNKGNFPGRFSGRQFSNSRSEMNVSTLELGDSALYLCASSGAGQMPSDTQYFGPGTRLTVL.

The V call is TRBV3-1 (or the pseudogene TRBV3-2), the J call TRBJ1-5; weak D call: TRBD1 (6 bases). Germline V lookup: CDR1 LGHDT, CDR2 YNNKEL (reference sequence). The CDR3 runs to 14 residues. V shed 1 base and J shed 6 bases, with 10 bases lying between them. Here the CDR3 DNA reads TGTGCCAGCAGCCAAGGGGGAGGGGGTCAGCCCCAGCATTTT. This encodes CASSQGGGGQPQHF.

The V and J genes are TRBV30 and TRBJ1-5, with D possibly matching TRBD1 (6 bases). V was pared by 1 base and J by 0 bases, with 10 bases between. The CDR3 totals 15 residues. CDR1 is GTSNPN, CDR2 SVGIG, per germline (reference sequence). Written as DNA, the CDR3 is TGTGCCTGGAGTGGGGGGACAAGTAGCAATCAGCCCCAGCATTTT. Protein: CAWSGGTSSNQPQHF.

The chain is built from TRBV9 and TRBJ2-1; TRBD2 aligns across 13 bases. This CDR3 has 17 residues. The V gene end was trimmed by 3 bases and the J gene end by 0 bases; junction bases not matched to a gene: 3. Looked up from germline, CDR1 is SGDLS and CDR2 is YYNGEE. The CDR3, as DNA: TGTGCCAGCAGCGCGGGACTAGCGGGACTCTCCTACAATGAGCAGTTCTTC. Its protein is CASSAGLAGLSYNEQFF.

The chain recombines TRBV5-6 with TRBJ1-3; TRBD1 matches 8 bases. Germline V gene sequence: CDR1 SGHDT, CDR2 YYEEEE. The CDR3 is 19 amino acids. With 3 bases clipped from V and 2 bases from J, the junction kept 16 bases outside the gene matches. Here the CDR3 DNA reads TGTGCCAGCAGCTCCATATCAGTGGACAGGGTTCAGACTGGAAACACCATATATTTT. It is translated as CASSSISVDRVQTGNTIYF.

V is TRBV7-8 and J is TRBJ2-7; D unclear. Germline V CDR1 and CDR2: SGHVS, FQNEAQ. The CDR3 has 12 amino acids. V shed 0 bases and J shed 4 bases, with 4 bases lying between them. The CDR3: CASSLALYEQYF. The CDR3 region has the DNA TGTGCCAGCAGCTTAGCTCTATACGAGCAGTACTTC.

This CDR3 is CASSGYGTPWTEAFF. CDR3 DNA sequence: TGTGCCAGCAGCGGTTACGGGACTCCTTGGACTGAAGCTTTCTTT. This rearrangement joins TRBV5-8 to TRBJ1-1; TRBD1 might be the D (5 bases). Looked up from germline, CDR1 is SGHTS and CDR2 is YDEGEE. Trimming took off 4 bases at V and 5 bases at J, with 18 bases between the two ends. CDR3 length: 15 residues. The full variable domain, rest sourced from reference TRBV5-8 and TRBJ1-1, is EAGVTQSPTHLIKTRGQQATLRCSPISGHTSVYWYQQALGLGLQFLLWYDEGEERNRGNFPPRFSGRQFPNYSSELNVNALELEDSALYLCASSGYGTPWTEAFFGQGTRLTVV.

This chain uses TRBV30 with TRBJ2-1, with D possibly being TRBD1 (6 bases). The V end lost 4 bases, the J end lost 10 bases, and 20 bases lay between the germline ends. Looked up from germline, CDR1 is GTSNPN and CDR2 is SVGIG (reference sequence). The CDR3 loop spans 14 amino acids. The CDR3 reads CAWKTGPLNREQFF. CDR3 DNA sequence: TGTGCCTGGAAAACAGGGCCCCTTAACAGGGAGCAGTTCTTC.

This chain joins TRBV7-9 and TRBJ2-7, with D possibly matching TRBD2 (6 bases). CDR3 length: 15 residues. Trimming pared 5 bases from V and 4 bases from J, leaving 18 bases between. Germline CDR1 and CDR2: SEHNR and FQNEAQ (reference sequence). The CDR3 sequence is CASSPLGGGPYEQYF. Here the CDR3 DNA reads TGTGCCAGCAGCCCACTTGGGGGAGGCCCGTACGAGCAGTACTTC.

A word on this clone: Germline is not matched at one junction end, which may reflect a read error. The chain links TRBV19 to TRBJ2-1; no reliable D call. Germline V gives CDR1 LNHDA, CDR2 SQIVND (reference sequence). This CDR3 region has 11 residues. The DNA for the CDR3 is TGCTCTACCGAACTTTACAATGAGCAGTTCTTC. Translating gives CSTELYNEQFF.

The J gene is TRBJ2-4, the V gene TRBV19, with D maybe TRBD2 (5 bases). Trimming took off 5 bases at V and 0 bases at J, with 17 bases between the two ends. CDR1 LNHDA and CDR2 SQIVND come from the germline V gene (reference sequence). The CDR3 sequence is 17 residues long. This chain's CDR3 is CASSDTVGLAAKNIQYF. CDR3 DNA: TGTGCCAGTAGTGACACTGTCGGGCTAGCAGCCAAAAACATTCAGTACTTC.

The chain recombines TRBV7-2 with TRBJ1-1; no definite D call. This CDR3 region has 14 residues. The V end was cut by 1 base, the J end by 7 bases, with 13 bases between. CDR1 SGHTA and CDR2 FQGNSA come from the germline V gene. The CDR3 spells CASSLDPGDLEAFF. Here the CDR3 DNA reads TGTGCCAGCAGCTTAGACCCGGGAGATCTTGAAGCTTTCTTT.